The rows below give T cell receptor beta chains drawn from one sample of a study of blood T cell repertoires in COVID-19. Clones were sequenced by immunoSEQ multiplex PCR, and TCRdb holds only the in-frame ones, with some missing. The sample includes 60,000 to 75,000 clones, less than 80% of them seen just once. The sample consisted of peripheral blood. The receptors here all came from a man between 60 and 70 years old with active or convalescent COVID-19. The CDR3 runs from the conserved cysteine through the conserved F or W. The order of the fields is CDR3 protein, V gene, D gene, J gene. A D gene is named only where the DNA matches it firmly.

CDR3: CASSLGQGAGEKLFF; V: TRBV5-1; D: TRBD1; J: TRBJ1-4
CDR3: CASSRLQGGTEAFF; V: TRBV3-1/TRBV3-2; D: TRBD1; J: TRBJ1-1
CDR3: CASSLRGFSYNEQFF; V: TRBV7-2; D: -; J: TRBJ2-1
CDR3: CASSANMGTFRGSGNTIYF; V: TRBV6-1; D: -; J: TRBJ1-3
CDR3: CASSASGGTSTDTQYF; V: TRBV5-1; D: TRBD2; J: TRBJ2-3
CDR3: CASIEGQKLFF; V: TRBV2; D: -; J: TRBJ1-4
CDR3: CASSSQDRAQYF; V: TRBV28; D: TRBD1; J: TRBJ2-5
CDR3: CASSWDSPVSNEKLFF; V: TRBV5-4; D: -; J: TRBJ1-4
CDR3: CASSYPTGGKETQYF; V: TRBV5-1; D: TRBD1; J: TRBJ2-5
CDR3: CASSLEFAGGPKDTQYF; V: TRBV5-1; D: TRBD2; J: TRBJ2-3
CDR3: CASSRLVGIGELFF; V: TRBV3-1/TRBV3-2; D: -; J: TRBJ2-2
CDR3: CASNRVEGGRSTDTQYF; V: TRBV7-9; D: -; J: TRBJ2-3
CDR3: CASSLAGGGGTDTQYF; V: TRBV5-4; D: TRBD2; J: TRBJ2-3
CDR3: CAISEVMGAEAFF; V: TRBV10-3; D: -; J: TRBJ1-1
CDR3: CATSRVFYGSYEQYF; V: TRBV15; D: -; J: TRBJ2-7
CDR3: CASSMRVSRETQYF; V: TRBV6-5; D: -; J: TRBJ2-5
CDR3: CASSPLVGDTGELFF; V: TRBV5-1; D: -; J: TRBJ2-2
CDR3: CASSGGLEGPFF; V: TRBV9; D: TRBD2; J: TRBJ2-1
CDR3: CASSLGDRGADTQYF; V: TRBV7-9; D: TRBD1; J: TRBJ2-3
CDR3: CASSPPRGNEQFF; V: TRBV7-3; D: -; J: TRBJ2-1
CDR3: CASSFGLAGRYQETQYF; V: TRBV7-2; D: TRBD2; J: TRBJ2-5
CDR3: CASREQAVNGYTF; V: TRBV2; D: -; J: TRBJ1-2
CDR3: CASSPLGGGGGYTF; V: TRBV3-1/TRBV3-2; D: -; J: TRBJ1-2
CDR3: CASSQSYRDRARYNEQFF; V: TRBV23-1; D: TRBD1; J: TRBJ2-1
CDR3: CASGRVSEAFF; V: TRBV6-5; D: -; J: TRBJ1-1
CDR3: CASSLGWGRDYGYTF; V: TRBV5-1; D: -; J: TRBJ1-2
CDR3: CASRTGEREETQYF; V: TRBV5-1; D: -; J: TRBJ2-5
CDR3: CASSMAQGFYEQYF; V: TRBV19; D: -; J: TRBJ2-7
CDR3: CAISEQGAAGNTIYF; V: TRBV10-3; D: TRBD1; J: TRBJ1-3
CDR3: CASRMTGSETQYF; V: TRBV19; D: TRBD1; J: TRBJ2-5
CDR3: CASSPRGTENTEAFF; V: TRBV6-5; D: TRBD1; J: TRBJ1-1